This T cell receptor (beta chain) was identified in a study of control samples from healthy donors and cancer patients. Trimming stripped 2 bases from V and 3 bases from J, with 8 bases between. Germline V gene data show CDR1 as SGHRS and CDR2 as YFSETQ. The CDR3 loop spans 13 amino acids. The method was immunoSEQ multiplex PCR; TCRdb's version includes in-frame clones alone and lacks a portion of them. This table holds some 120,000 clones, about 88% found once. The chain is built from TRBV5-1 and TRBJ2-5; D is possibly TRBD2 (5 bases). The origin of this receptor is a woman in her 70s in good health. Sequenced sample: blood. The CDR3 bases are TGCGCCAGCAGCTTAACCGGGGAAGAGACCCAGTACTTC. This translates into CASSLTGEETQYF. The full variable domain, completed using reference TRBV5-1 and TRBJ2-5, is KAGVTQTPRYLIKTRGQQVTLSCSPISGHRSVSWYQQTPGQGLQFLFEYFSETQRNKGNFPGRFSGRQFSNSRSEMNVSTLELGDSALYLCASSLTGEETQYFGPGTRLLVL.